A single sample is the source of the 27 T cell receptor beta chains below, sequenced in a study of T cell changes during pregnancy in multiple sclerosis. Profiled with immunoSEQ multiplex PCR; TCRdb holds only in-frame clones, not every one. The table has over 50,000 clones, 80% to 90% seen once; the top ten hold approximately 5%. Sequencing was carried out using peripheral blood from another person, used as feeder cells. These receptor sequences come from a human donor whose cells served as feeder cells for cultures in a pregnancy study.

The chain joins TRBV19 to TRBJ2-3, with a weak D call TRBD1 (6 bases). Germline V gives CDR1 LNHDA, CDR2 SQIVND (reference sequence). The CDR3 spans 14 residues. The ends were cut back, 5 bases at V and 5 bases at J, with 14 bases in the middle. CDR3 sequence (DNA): TGTGCCAGTAGTCGGACAGTAAGAAGAGATACGCAGTATTTT. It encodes CASSRTVRRDTQYF.

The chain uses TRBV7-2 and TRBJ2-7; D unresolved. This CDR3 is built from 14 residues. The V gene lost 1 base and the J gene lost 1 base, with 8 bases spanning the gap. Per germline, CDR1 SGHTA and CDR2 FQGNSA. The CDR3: CASSLVGSSYEQYF. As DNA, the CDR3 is TGTGCCAGCAGCTTAGTCGGGTCGTCCTACGAGCAGTACTTC.

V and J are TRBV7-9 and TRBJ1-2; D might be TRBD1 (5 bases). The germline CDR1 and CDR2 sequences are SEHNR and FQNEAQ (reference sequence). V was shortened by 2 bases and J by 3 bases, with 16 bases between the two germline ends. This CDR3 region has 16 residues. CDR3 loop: CASSLWRGLPYYGYTF. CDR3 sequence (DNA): TGTGCCAGCAGCTTATGGAGGGGCCTCCCCTACTATGGCTACACCTTC.

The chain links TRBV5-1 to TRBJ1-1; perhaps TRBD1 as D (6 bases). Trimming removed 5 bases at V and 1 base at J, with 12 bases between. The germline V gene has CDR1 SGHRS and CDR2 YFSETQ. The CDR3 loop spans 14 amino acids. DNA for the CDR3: TGCGCCAGCAGTACCCCCAGGGGGAACACTGAAGCTTTCTTT. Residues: CASSTPRGNTEAFF.

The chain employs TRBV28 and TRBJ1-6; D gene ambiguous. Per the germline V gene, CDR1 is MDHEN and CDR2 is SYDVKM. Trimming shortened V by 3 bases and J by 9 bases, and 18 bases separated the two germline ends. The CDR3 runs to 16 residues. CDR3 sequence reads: CASSFPLGSGTSPLHF. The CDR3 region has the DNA TGTGCCAGCAGTTTTCCCCTAGGCTCGGGCACTTCACCCCTCCACTTT.

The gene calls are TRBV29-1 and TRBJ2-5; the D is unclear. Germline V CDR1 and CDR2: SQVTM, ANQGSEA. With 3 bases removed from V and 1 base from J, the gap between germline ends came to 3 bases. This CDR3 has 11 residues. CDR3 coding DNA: TGCAGCGTTGAGGCCCAAGAGACCCAGTACTTC. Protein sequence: CSVEAQETQYF. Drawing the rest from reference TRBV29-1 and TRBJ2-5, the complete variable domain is SAVISQKPSRDICQRGTSLTIQCQVDSQVTMMFWYRQQPGQSLTLIATANQGSEATYESGFVIDKFPISRPNLTFSTLTVSNMSPEDSSIYLCSVEAQETQYFGPGTRLLVL.

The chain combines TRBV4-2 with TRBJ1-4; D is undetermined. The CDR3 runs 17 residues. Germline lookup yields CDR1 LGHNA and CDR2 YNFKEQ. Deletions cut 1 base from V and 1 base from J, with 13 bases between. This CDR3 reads CASSQVQTEVTNEKLFF. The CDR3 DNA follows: TGTGCCAGCAGCCAAGTCCAGACGGAAGTAACTAATGAAAAACTGTTTTTT.

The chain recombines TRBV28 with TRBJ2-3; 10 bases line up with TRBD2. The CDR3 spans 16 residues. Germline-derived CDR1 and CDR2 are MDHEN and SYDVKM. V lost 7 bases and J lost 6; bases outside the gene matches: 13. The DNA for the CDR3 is TGTGCCAGCACCTTTCTAGCGGGAGCTTCAGCCGATACGCAGTATTTT. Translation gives CASTFLAGASADTQYF.

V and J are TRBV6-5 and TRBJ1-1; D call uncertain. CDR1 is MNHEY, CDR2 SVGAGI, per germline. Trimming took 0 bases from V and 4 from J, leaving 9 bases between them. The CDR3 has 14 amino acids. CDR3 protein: CASSYSDWGTEAFF. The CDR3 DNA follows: TGTGCCAGCAGTTACTCGGATTGGGGCACTGAAGCTTTCTTT.

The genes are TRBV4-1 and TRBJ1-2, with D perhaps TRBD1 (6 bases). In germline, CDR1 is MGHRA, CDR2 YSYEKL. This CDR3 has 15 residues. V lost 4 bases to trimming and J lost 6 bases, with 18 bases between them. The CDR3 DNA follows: TGCGCCAGCAGCCCCGGGGGCCTACGCATTCATGGCTACACCTTC. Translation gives CASSPGGLRIHGYTF.

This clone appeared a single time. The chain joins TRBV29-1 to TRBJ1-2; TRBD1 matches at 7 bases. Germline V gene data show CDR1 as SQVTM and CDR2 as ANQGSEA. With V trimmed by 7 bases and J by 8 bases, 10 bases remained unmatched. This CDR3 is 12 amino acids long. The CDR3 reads CSAPGQNSGYTF. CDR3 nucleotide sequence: TGCAGCGCACCGGGACAGAACTCAGGCTACACCTTC. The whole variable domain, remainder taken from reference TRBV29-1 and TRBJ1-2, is SAVISQKPSRDICQRGTSLTIQCQVDSQVTMMFWYRQQPGQSLTLIATANQGSEATYESGFVIDKFPISRPNLTFSTLTVSNMSPEDSSIYLCSAPGQNSGYTFGSGTRLTVV.

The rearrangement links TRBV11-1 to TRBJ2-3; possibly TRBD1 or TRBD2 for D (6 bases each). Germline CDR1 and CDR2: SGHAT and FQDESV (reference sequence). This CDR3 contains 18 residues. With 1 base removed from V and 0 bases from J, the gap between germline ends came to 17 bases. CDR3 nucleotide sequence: TGTGCCAGCAGCTTAGGGAGGGTCCAGGGGATGAGCACAGATACGCAGTATTTT. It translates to CASSLGRVQGMSTDTQYF.

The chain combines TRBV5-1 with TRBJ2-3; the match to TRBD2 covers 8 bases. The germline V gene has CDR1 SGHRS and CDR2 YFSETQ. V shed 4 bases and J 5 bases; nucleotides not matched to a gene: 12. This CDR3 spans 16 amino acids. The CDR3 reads CASSPSVRGGRDTQYF. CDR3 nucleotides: TGCGCCAGCAGCCCGAGCGTACGCGGGGGGCGAGATACGCAGTATTTT.

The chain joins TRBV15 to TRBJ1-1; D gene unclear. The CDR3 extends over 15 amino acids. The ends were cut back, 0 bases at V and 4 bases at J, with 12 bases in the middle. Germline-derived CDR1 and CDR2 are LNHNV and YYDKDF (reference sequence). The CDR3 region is CATSRDWEWGTEAFF. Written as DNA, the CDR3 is TGTGCCACCAGCAGAGATTGGGAGTGGGGCACTGAAGCTTTCTTT.

CDR3 protein: CASSFMVQASEQYF. CDR3 coding DNA: TGTGCCAGCAGCTTTATGGTCCAGGCGAGCGAGCAGTACTTC. V and J are TRBV7-2 and TRBJ2-7; no reliable D call. Deletions cut 3 bases from V and 6 bases from J, with 15 bases between. The germline CDR1 and CDR2 sequences are SGHTA and FQGNSA. The CDR3 sequence is 14 residues long.

The CDR3 sequence is CASSYQETQYF. The CDR3, as DNA: TGCGCCAGCAGCTACCAAGAGACCCAGTACTTC. This chain joins TRBV5-1 and TRBJ2-5, with unresolved D. This CDR3 comprises 11 residues. Between the trimmed V and J ends, which lost 3 bases and 0 bases, there was a span of 0 bases. CDR1 and CDR2 (germline): SGHRS, YFSETQ.

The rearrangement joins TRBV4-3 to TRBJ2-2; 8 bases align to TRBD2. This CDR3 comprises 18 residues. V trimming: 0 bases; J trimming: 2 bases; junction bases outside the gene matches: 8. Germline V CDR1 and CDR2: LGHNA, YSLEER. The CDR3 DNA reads TGCGCCAGCAGCCAAGATCGCTTAGCGGGACAAAACACCGGGGAGCTGTTTTTT. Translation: CASSQDRLAGQNTGELFF.

The CDR3 here is CASSLNQGGDEQYF. The CDR3 DNA reads as TGCGCCAGCAGCTTAAATCAGGGCGGAGACGAGCAGTACTTC. V is TRBV5-1 and J is TRBJ2-7, with D possibly being TRBD1 (5 bases). The CDR3 spans 14 residues. V was clipped by 2 bases and J by 5 bases, with 14 bases between them. Germline V lookup: CDR1 SGHRS, CDR2 YFSETQ.

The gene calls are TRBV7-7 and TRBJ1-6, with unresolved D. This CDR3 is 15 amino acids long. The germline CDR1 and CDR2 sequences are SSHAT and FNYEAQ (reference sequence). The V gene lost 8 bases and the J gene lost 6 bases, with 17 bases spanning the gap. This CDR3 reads CASPGHTAPNSPLHF. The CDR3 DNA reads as TGTGCCAGCCCCGGTCACACCGCCCCTAATTCACCCCTCCACTTT. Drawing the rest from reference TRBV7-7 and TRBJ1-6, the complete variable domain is GAGVSQSPRYKVTKRGQDVTLRCDPISSHATLYWYQQALGQGPEFLTYFNYEAQPDKSGLPSDRFSAERPEGSISTLTIQRTEQRDSAMYRCASPGHTAPNSPLHFGNGTRLTVT.

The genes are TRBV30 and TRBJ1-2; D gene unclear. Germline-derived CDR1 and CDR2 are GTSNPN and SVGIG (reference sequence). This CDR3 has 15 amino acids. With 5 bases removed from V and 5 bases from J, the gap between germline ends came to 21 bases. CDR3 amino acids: CAWAASPNGLYGYTF. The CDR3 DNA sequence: TGTGCCTGGGCGGCCTCACCTAACGGGTTATATGGCTACACCTTC.

The chain's CDR3 is CASSLGSSGNTIYF. The CDR3 bases are TGTGCCAGCAGCTTGGGCTCCTCTGGAAACACCATATATTTT. The rearrangement uses TRBV5-6 and TRBJ1-3; no firm D call. V was clipped by 0 bases and J by 0 bases, with 4 bases between them. Germline-derived CDR1 and CDR2 are SGHDT and YYEEEE. This CDR3 spans 14 amino acids.

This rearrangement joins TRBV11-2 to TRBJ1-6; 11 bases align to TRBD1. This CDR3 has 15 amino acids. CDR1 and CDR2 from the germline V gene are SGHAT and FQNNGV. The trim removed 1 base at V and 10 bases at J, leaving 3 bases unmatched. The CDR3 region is CASSLVGQGDSPLHF. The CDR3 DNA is TGTGCCAGCAGCTTAGTGGGACAGGGGGACTCACCCCTCCACTTT.

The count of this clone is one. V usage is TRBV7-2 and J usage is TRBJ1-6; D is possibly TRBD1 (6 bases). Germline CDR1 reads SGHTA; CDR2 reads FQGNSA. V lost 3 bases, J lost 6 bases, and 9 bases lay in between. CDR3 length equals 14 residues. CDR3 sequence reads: CASSFAQGNSPLHF. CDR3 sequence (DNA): TGTGCCAGCAGCTTTGCACAGGGTAATTCACCCCTCCACTTT. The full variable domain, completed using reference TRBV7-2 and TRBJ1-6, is GAGVSQSPSNKVTEKGKDVELRCDPISGHTALYWYRQSLGQGLEFLIYFQGNSAPDKSGLPSDRFSAERTGGSVSTLTIQRTQQEDSAVYLCASSFAQGNSPLHFGNGTRLTVT.

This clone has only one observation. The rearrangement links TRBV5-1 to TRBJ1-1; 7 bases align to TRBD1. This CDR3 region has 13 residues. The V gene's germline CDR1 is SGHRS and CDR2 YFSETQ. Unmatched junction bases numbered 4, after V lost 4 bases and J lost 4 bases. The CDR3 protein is CASSINRGTEAFF. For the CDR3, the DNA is TGCGCCAGCAGCATCAACAGGGGCACTGAAGCTTTCTTT.

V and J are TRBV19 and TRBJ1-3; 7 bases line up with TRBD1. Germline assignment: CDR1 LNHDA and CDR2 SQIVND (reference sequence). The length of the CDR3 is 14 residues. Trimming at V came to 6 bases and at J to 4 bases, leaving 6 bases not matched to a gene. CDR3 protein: CASSLQGLGNTIYF. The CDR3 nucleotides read TGTGCCAGTAGCTTACAGGGGTTGGGAAACACCATATATTTT. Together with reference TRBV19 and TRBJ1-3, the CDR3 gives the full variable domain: DGGITQSPKYLFRKEGQNVTLSCEQNLNHDAMYWYRQDPGQGLRLIYYSQIVNDFQKGDIAEGYSVSREKKESFPLTVTSAQKNPTAFYLCASSLQGLGNTIYFGEGSWLTVV.

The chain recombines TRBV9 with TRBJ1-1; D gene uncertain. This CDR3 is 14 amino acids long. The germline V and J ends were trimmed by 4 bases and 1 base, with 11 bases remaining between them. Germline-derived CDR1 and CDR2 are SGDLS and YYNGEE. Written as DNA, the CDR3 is TGTGCCAGCAGCCGCTTTGGTGGGAACACTGAAGCTTTCTTT. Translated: CASSRFGGNTEAFF. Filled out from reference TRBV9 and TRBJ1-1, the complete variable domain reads DSGVTQTPKHLITATGQRVTLRCSPRSGDLSVYWYQQSLDQGLQFLIQYYNGEERAKGNILERFSAQQFPDLHSELNLSSLELGDSALYFCASSRFGGNTEAFFGQGTRLTVV.

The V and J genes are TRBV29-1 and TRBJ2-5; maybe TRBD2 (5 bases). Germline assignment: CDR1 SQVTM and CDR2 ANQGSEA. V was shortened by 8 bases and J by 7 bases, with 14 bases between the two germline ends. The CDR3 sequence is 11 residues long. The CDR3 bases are TGCAGCTCCCTAGACCGGGGGACCCAGTACTTC. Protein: CSSLDRGTQYF.